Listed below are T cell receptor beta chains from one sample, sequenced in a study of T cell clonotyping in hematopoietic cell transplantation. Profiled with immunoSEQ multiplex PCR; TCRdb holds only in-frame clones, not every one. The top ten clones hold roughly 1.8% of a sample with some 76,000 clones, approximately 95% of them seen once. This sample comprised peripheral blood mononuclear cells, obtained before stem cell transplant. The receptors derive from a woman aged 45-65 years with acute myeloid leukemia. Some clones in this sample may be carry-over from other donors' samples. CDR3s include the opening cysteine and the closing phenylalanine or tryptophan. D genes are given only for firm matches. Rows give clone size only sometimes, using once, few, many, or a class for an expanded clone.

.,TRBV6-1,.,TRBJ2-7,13,TGTGCCAGCAGCCCGGGCGGACACTACGAGCAGTACTTC,CASSPGGHYEQYF
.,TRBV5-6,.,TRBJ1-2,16,TGTGCCAGCAGCCTACGACCCACAGGCTTTGCCTATGGCTACACCTTC,CASSLRPTGFAYGYTF
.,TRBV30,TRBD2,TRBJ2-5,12,TGTGCCTGGAGAGCGGGAAAAGAGACCCAGTACTTC,CAWRAGKETQYF
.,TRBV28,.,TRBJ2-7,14,TGTGCCAGCAGTCCTAACAGACTACCCTACGAGCAGTACTTC,CASSPNRLPYEQYF
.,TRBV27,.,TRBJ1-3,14,TGTGCCAGCAGTTCCCTAGACTCTGGAAACACCATATATTTT,CASSSLDSGNTIYF
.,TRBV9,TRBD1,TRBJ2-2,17,TGTGCCAGCAGCGTGTCCACAGGGGCTCGGGGCACCGGGGAGCTGTTTTTT,CASSVSTGARGTGELFF
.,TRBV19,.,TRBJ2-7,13,TGTGCCAGTAGTATAGATCCACCCTACGAGCAGTACTTC,CASSIDPPYEQYF
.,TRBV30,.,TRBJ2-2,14,TGTGCCTGGCAATCGGTGATTTTGGGCGGGGAGCTGTTTTTT,CAWQSVILGGELFF
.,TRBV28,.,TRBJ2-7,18,TGTGCCAGCAGTTTGGAAATTGTGTGGGGCCAGATCTCCTACGAGCAGTACTTC,CASSLEIVWGQISYEQYF
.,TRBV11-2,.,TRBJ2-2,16,TGTGCCAGCAGCACCCCCAGCCTAGAGGCCACCGGGGAGCTGTTTTTT,CASSTPSLEATGELFF
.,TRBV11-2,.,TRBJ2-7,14,TGTGCCAGCAGGTCCGTCCAGGGGGGCTACGAGCAGTACTTC,CASRSVQGGYEQYF
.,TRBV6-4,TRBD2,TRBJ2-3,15,TGTGCCAGCGCCCAGGCCCCGGGGGGTGGAGATACGCAGTATTTT,CASAQAPGGGDTQYF
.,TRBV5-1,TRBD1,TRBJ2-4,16,TGCGCCAGACAGGGGGCCTTCGTGAGGTCCAAAAACATTCAGTACTTC,CARQGAFVRSKNIQYF
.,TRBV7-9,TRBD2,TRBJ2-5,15,TGTGCCAGCAGCCGAGGCGGGAGAGCAGGGGAGACCCAGTACTTC,CASSRGGRAGETQYF
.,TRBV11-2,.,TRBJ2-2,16,TGTGCCAGCAGCTTAGTCGGGGTTCTTAACACCGGGGAGCTGTTTTTT,CASSLVGVLNTGELFF
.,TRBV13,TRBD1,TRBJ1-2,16,TGTGCCAGCAGCTCCTACAGGGGCTCGGGACCCTATGGCTACACCTTC,CASSSYRGSGPYGYTF
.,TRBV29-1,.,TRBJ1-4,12,TGCAGCGCGGCTGGGGTAGCCAAAAAACTGTTTTTT,CSAAGVAKKLFF
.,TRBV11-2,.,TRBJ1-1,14,TGTGCCAGCAGCTTAGATCGTGGGGGCACTGAAGCTTTCTTT,CASSLDRGGTEAFF
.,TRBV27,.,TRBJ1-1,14,TGTGCCAGCAGTTCCCGGGACAAGAACACTGAAGCTTTCTTT,CASSSRDKNTEAFF
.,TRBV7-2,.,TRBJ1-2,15,TGTGCCAGCAGCTTAGATCGGGGTTTCGGCTATGGCTACACCTTC,CASSLDRGFGYGYTF
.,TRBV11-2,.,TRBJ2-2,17,TGTGCCAGCAGCTCGAGGGGGTGGGGCTTAGACACCGGGGAGCTGTTTTTT,CASSSRGWGLDTGELFF
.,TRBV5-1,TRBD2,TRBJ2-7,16,TGCGCCAGCAGCTTGGATGTCGGACTAGCCGCCTACGAGCAGTACTTC,CASSLDVGLAAYEQYF
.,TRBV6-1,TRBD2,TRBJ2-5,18,TGTGCCAGCAGTGAACACCCGACTAGCGGGGGACTGGGGGAGACCCAGTACTTC,CASSEHPTSGGLGETQYF
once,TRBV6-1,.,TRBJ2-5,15,TGTGCCAGCAGCCACGGACGGAGCGAGGGAGAGACCCAGTACTTC,CASSHGRSEGETQYF
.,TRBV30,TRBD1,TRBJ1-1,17,TGTGCCTGGAGTGTTCCCCTAAGGGGGCCTCAGGGCACTGAAGCTTTCTTT,CAWSVPLRGPQGTEAFF